A selection of T cell receptor beta chains follows, all from one sample in a study of shared clonotypes between healthy human individuals. The method was immunoSEQ multiplex PCR; TCRdb's version includes in-frame clones alone and lacks a portion of them. Of around 340,000 clones listed, more than 60% were seen once; the top ten hold 8% to 13%. Specimen: memory CD4+ T cells sorted from blood. Every receptor here comes from a man in his thirties or forties in good health. Each CDR3 is given with its conserved first and last residue.

V gene: TRBV18
J gene: TRBJ2-6
CDR3 protein: CASSPGGALSSSGANVLTF

V gene: TRBV5-4
J gene: TRBJ2-3
CDR3 protein: CGLAGRQMVADTQYF

V gene: TRBV25-1
J gene: TRBJ2-2
CDR3 protein: CASRDSWELFF

V gene: TRBV5-4
J gene: TRBJ2-5
CDR3 protein: CASSLAAGVEETQYF

V gene: TRBV7-9
J gene: TRBJ2-6
CDR3 protein: CASSLAGANVLTF

V gene: TRBV25-1
J gene: TRBJ2-1
CDR3 protein: CASSERSNQFF

V gene: TRBV18
J gene: TRBJ2-3
CDR3 protein: CASTLLASGIGTDTQYF

V gene: TRBV5-1
J gene: TRBJ2-1
CDR3 protein: CASSREPELASGSQGWRNEQFF

V gene: TRBV6-1
J gene: TRBJ2-1
CDR3 protein: CASSVLGNEQFF

V gene: TRBV11-2
J gene: TRBJ2-3
CDR3 protein: CASSLDLNGRRDTQYF

V gene: TRBV28
J gene: TRBJ1-4
CDR3 protein: CASRSGTVNEKLFF

V gene: TRBV18
J gene: TRBJ1-4
CDR3 protein: CASSPERTGNEKLFF

V gene: TRBV27
J gene: TRBJ2-7
CDR3 protein: CASKRGQGGPYEQYF

V gene: TRBV5-1
J gene: TRBJ2-7
CDR3 protein: CASSLGPGAYEQYF

V gene: TRBV7-2
J gene: TRBJ2-7
CDR3 protein: CASSRYQAAYEQYF

V gene: TRBV5-1
J gene: TRBJ2-7
CDR3 protein: CASSLGTEGEQYF

V gene: TRBV18
J gene: TRBJ1-1
CDR3 protein: CASSLRQGSTEAFF

V gene: TRBV6-4
J gene: TRBJ2-7
CDR3 protein: CASSVHRPAGSYEQYF

V gene: TRBV6-1
J gene: TRBJ1-5
CDR3 protein: CASGTEISNQPQHF

V gene: TRBV10-3
J gene: TRBJ2-4
CDR3 protein: CAISESGAGEIQYF

V gene: TRBV18
J gene: TRBJ2-1
CDR3 protein: CASSPLQGNMVNEQFF

V gene: TRBV2
J gene: TRBJ1-6
CDR3 protein: CASKGQGGSPLHF

V gene: TRBV14
J gene: TRBJ2-5
CDR3 protein: CASSPFWEETQYF

V gene: TRBV18
J gene: TRBJ2-2
CDR3 protein: CASSPGLPRFTGELFF

V gene: TRBV19
J gene: TRBJ2-6
CDR3 protein: CASSIAGGSGANVLTF

V gene: TRBV30
J gene: TRBJ1-4
CDR3 protein: CAWRQGGSNEKLFF

V gene: TRBV7-7
J gene: TRBJ2-1
CDR3 protein: CASSKDVYNEQFF

V gene: TRBV28
J gene: TRBJ2-1
CDR3 protein: CASSLPLLAGGSNEQFF

V gene: TRBV5-1
J gene: TRBJ1-1
CDR3 protein: CASSFAGTGFGTEAFF

V gene: TRBV5-1
J gene: TRBJ2-7
CDR3 protein: CASSLKGGGSSYEQYF

V gene: TRBV14
J gene: TRBJ2-2
CDR3 protein: CASSPRLRLAGGELFF

V gene: TRBV4-1
J gene: TRBJ2-3
CDR3 protein: CASSQAQGTDTQYF

V gene: TRBV28
J gene: TRBJ2-1
CDR3 protein: CASSLVQPNEQFF

V gene: TRBV4-1
J gene: TRBJ1-1
CDR3 protein: CASSQAATGEAFF

V gene: TRBV5-1
J gene: TRBJ2-5
CDR3 protein: CASSSGSSQETQYF

V gene: TRBV4-1
J gene: TRBJ2-1
CDR3 protein: CASSQYNEQFF

V gene: TRBV15
J gene: TRBJ2-5
CDR3 protein: CATSREMLPVEETQYF

V gene: TRBV7-9
J gene: TRBJ2-5
CDR3 protein: CASSFGRETQYF

V gene: TRBV5-5
J gene: TRBJ2-3
CDR3 protein: CASTREPSTDTQYF

V gene: TRBV10-3
J gene: TRBJ2-7
CDR3 protein: CAIRGTSGSYEQYF

V gene: TRBV5-1
J gene: TRBJ2-5
CDR3 protein: CASSLGGLAGEETQYF

V gene: TRBV18
J gene: TRBJ2-1
CDR3 protein: CASSPLERGSYNEQFF